Given below is one TCR beta chain in context. The entry originates in a study of CD8 T cells in Susac syndrome. Per germline, CDR1 DFQATT and CDR2 SNEGSKA (reference sequence). CDR3 length: 15 residues. Germline trimming cut 3 bases from V and 1 base from J; bases unmatched to any gene: 7. Random hexamers were used to reverse transcribe 0.5 to 1 ug of RNA. In TCRdb, the immunoSEQ multiplex PCR reads were re-called with MiXCR into one record per CDR3 protein. The sample has about 200,000 distinct CDR3 sequences, roughly 90% seen once. This sequence joins TRBV20-1 and TRBJ1-1, with 8 bases aligning to TRBD1. The sequencing sample was made of CD4+ T cells from PBMCs. The TCR sequence derives from a human donor with Susac syndrome. The CDR3 is CSARGQVSSNTEAFF. The CDR3 bases are TGCAGTGCTAGGGGACAGGTATCATCGAACACTGAAGCTTTCTTT.